This T cell receptor beta chain was sequenced in a study of blood T cell repertoires in COVID-19. Original handling: Estimation of nucleated cell counts was performed using reference gene primer amplification. Assay: immunoSEQ multiplex PCR; the TCRdb copy retains only in-frame clones and omits some. V and J calls and clone size are as listed in that table; D and trimming were resolved from the DNA. Of hundreds of thousands of clones listed, 70% to 90% are singletons. The sequence came from a woman between 18 and 29 years old who had recovered from COVID-19. What was sequenced was peripheral blood.

The DNA of the CDR3 is TGTGCCAGCAGCTCCAACACTCACATAGCGGGAGGTGTGAATGAGCAGTTCTTC. It specifies CASSSNTHIAGGVNEQFF. J is TRBJ2-1 and V is TRBV5-6; 10 positions agree with TRBD2. The trim removed 3 bases at V and 7 bases at J, leaving 16 bases unmatched. The germline CDR1 and CDR2 sequences are SGHDT and YYEEEE. The CDR3 loop spans 18 amino acids.